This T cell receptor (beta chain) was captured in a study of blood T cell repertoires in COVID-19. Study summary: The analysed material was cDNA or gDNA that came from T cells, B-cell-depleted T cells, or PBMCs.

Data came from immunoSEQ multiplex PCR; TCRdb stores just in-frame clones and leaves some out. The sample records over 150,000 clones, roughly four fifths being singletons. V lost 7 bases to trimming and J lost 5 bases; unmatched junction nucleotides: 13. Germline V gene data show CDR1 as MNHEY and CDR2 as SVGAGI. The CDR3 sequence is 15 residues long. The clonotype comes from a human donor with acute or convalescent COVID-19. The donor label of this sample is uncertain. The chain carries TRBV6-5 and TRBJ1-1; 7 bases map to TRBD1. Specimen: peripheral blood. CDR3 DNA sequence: TGTGCCAGCACCCCTGCTAGGGGGCGCAGAACTGAAGCTTTCTTT. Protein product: CASTPARGRRTEAFF.